These 12 T cell receptor beta chains were all obtained from the same sample, sequenced in a study of cytomegalovirus exposure and HLA in healthy donors. 13 Jbeta primers and 60 Vbeta primers were used for the PCR. Using immunoSEQ multiplex PCR, the repertoire was profiled, and TCRdb retains in-frame clones only, with some absent. The table for this sample gives 80,000 or so clones. Sequenced sample: PBMCs. All receptors come from a man aged 45 to 65 in good health and CMV-seropositive.

The chain combines TRBV27 with TRBJ1-1; TRBD1 aligns across 7 bases. J was trimmed by 0 bases and V by 0 bases; bases with no gene match: 1. This CDR3 has 15 amino acids. The germline V gene has CDR1 MNHEY and CDR2 SMNVEV (reference sequence). The DNA for the CDR3 is TGTGCCAGCAGTTTATCGGACAGGATGAACACTGAAGCTTTCTTT. Encoded protein: CASSLSDRMNTEAFF.

Notes on this clone: The junction shows a germline mismatch at one end, possibly a read error. This chain connects TRBV30 to TRBJ1-1, with D perhaps TRBD1 (5 bases). The CDR3 runs to 13 residues. In germline, CDR1 is GTSNPN, CDR2 SVGIG (reference sequence). The CDR3 nucleotides read TGTTCCTGGAGGCCGAATGGGGCCACTGAAGCTTTCTTT. Translating it yields CSWRPNGATEAFF. Filled out from reference TRBV30 and TRBJ1-1, the complete variable domain reads SQTIHQWPATLVQPVGSPLSLECTVEGTSNPNLYWYRQAAGRGLQLLFYSVGIGQISSEVPQNLSASRPQDRQFILSSKKLLLSDSGFYLCSWRPNGATEAFFGQGTRLTVV.

CDR3 in DNA: TGCGCCAGCAGTTTTCTTAGCGGGAGCGGGTCCTACAATGAGCAGTTCTTC. Amino acid sequence: CASSFLSGSGSYNEQFF. The chain joins TRBV5-1 to TRBJ2-1; 9 bases fit TRBD2. The CDR3 runs 17 residues. J lost 1 base, V lost 5 bases, and 10 bases had no gene match. Germline CDR1 reads SGHRS; CDR2 reads YFSETQ.

V is TRBV15 and J is TRBJ2-1; 10 bases match TRBD2. The CDR3 length is 13 residues. The germline CDR1 and CDR2 sequences are LNHNV and YYDKDF (reference sequence). Trimming at V came to 7 bases and at J to 7 bases, leaving 4 bases not matched to a gene. The CDR3: CATKRGGRNEQFF. The DNA of the CDR3 is TGTGCCACCAAGCGGGGGGGGAGGAATGAGCAGTTCTTC.

The J gene is TRBJ1-4, the V gene TRBV6-5, with TRBD1 as a possible D gene (5 bases). Germline values: CDR1 MNHEY, CDR2 SVGAGI. This CDR3 has 16 residues. The V gene lost 4 bases and the J gene lost 0 bases, with 12 bases spanning the gap. The CDR3 bases are TGTGCCAGCAGTTTGGGACTGACTTCAACTAATGAAAAACTGTTTTTT. Translated, it gives CASSLGLTSTNEKLFF.

This rearrangement joins TRBV5-6 to TRBJ2-3; 12 bases line up with TRBD2. The CDR3 runs 16 residues. Germline CDR1 reads SGHDT; CDR2 reads YYEEEE. J was trimmed by 5 bases and V by 3 bases; bases with no gene match: 7. CDR3 in amino acids: CASSSRLAGVVDTQYF. CDR3 sequence (DNA): TGTGCCAGCAGCTCTCGACTAGCGGGAGTCGTAGATACGCAGTATTTT.

V usage is TRBV7-2 and J usage is TRBJ2-7, with D possibly being TRBD2 (5 bases). V was cut by 2 bases and J by 2 bases, with 7 bases left in between. Germline assignment: CDR1 SGHTA and CDR2 FQGNSA. The CDR3 runs 13 residues. The CDR3 bases are TGTGCCAGCAGCTTACGGGAAACCTACGAGCAGTACTTC. The encoded protein is CASSLRETYEQYF.

This chain uses TRBV11-3 with TRBJ2-1; TRBD2 aligns across 7 bases. The germline gives CDR1 SGHNT, CDR2 YENEEA. V was clipped by 4 bases and J by 4 bases; unmatched bases: 13. This CDR3 is built from 17 residues. The CDR3, as DNA: TGTGCCAGCAGCTCCCGCGGGGGATCAGCGGAGTACAATGAGCAGTTCTTC. Translated, it gives CASSSRGGSAEYNEQFF.

The rearrangement links TRBV7-2 to TRBJ1-4; the D is unclear. The CDR3 covers 14 residues. The V end was cut by 3 bases, the J end by 8 bases, with 13 bases between. CDR1 and CDR2 (germline): SGHTA, FQGNSA. DNA of the CDR3: TGTGCCAGCAGCTTGGGGTCCAGCGGGGAAAAACTGTTTTTT. Protein product: CASSLGSSGEKLFF.

In nucleotides, the CDR3 is TGTGCCAGCAGCCCCTTCGGGGGGGAGCTGTTTTTT. As protein: CASSPFGGELFF. The gene calls are TRBV9 and TRBJ2-2, with D hard to call. Per germline, CDR1 SGDLS and CDR2 YYNGEE. This CDR3 region has 12 residues. V was trimmed by 4 bases and J by 8 bases, leaving 9 bases between them.

This rearrangement joins TRBV11-2 to TRBJ1-2; 12 bases line up with TRBD1. Per germline, CDR1 SGHAT and CDR2 FQNNGV. The CDR3 totals 14 residues. V gave up 3 bases and J gave up 7 bases; unmatched junction bases: 3. The CDR3 is CASSLGQGAPGYTF. As DNA, the CDR3 is TGTGCCAGCAGCTTGGGACAGGGGGCGCCTGGCTACACCTTC.

This rearrangement joins TRBV5-1 to TRBJ2-5; 12 bases are a match to TRBD1. The length of the CDR3 is 15 residues. V gave up 0 bases and J gave up 4 bases; unmatched junction bases: 1. Germline assignment: CDR1 SGHRS and CDR2 YFSETQ. This CDR3 reads CASSLGDRGRETQYF. DNA for the CDR3: TGCGCCAGCAGCTTGGGGGACAGGGGGCGAGAGACCCAGTACTTC.